This T cell receptor beta chain was sequenced during a study of cytomegalovirus exposure and HLA in healthy donors. V lost 4 bases to trimming and J lost 3 bases; unmatched junction nucleotides: 3. The CDR3 extends over 14 amino acids. From germline, CDR1 is SGHRS and CDR2 YFSETQ. 60 Vbeta and 13 Jbeta primers were used in PCR. Sequencing used immunoSEQ multiplex PCR; TCRdb keeps in-frame clones, though not all of them. Here the sample spans 100,000 to 150,000 clones, 81% being singletons. Sequenced: PBMCs. The rearrangement links TRBV5-1 to TRBJ1-2, with 10 positions matching TRBD1. This sequence originates from a man aged 18 to 29 in good health and CMV-seronegative. CDR3 protein: CASSPGQGYYGYTF. For the CDR3, the DNA is TGCGCCAGCAGCCCGGGACAGGGGTACTATGGCTACACCTTC. The full variable domain, with the rest looked up from reference TRBV5-1 and TRBJ1-2, is KAGVTQTPRYLIKTRGQQVTLSCSPISGHRSVSWYQQTPGQGLQFLFEYFSETQRNKGNFPGRFSGRQFSNSRSEMNVSTLELGDSALYLCASSPGQGYYGYTFGSGTRLTVV.